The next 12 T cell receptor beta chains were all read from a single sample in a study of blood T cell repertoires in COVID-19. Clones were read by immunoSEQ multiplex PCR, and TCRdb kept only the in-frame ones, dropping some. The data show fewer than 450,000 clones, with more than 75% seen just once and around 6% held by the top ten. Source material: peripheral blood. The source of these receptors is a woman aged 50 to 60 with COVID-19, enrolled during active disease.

The CDR3 loop reads CASSTTQGLNQPQHF. The CDR3, as DNA: TGTGCCAGCAGTACAACACAGGGGTTGAATCAGCCCCAGCATTTT. The gene calls are TRBV6-5 and TRBJ1-5, with TRBD1 identical over 7 bases. Trimming removed 5 bases from V and 4 bases from J; junction bases left unmatched: 8. This CDR3 has 15 amino acids. In germline, CDR1 is MNHEY, CDR2 SVGAGI.

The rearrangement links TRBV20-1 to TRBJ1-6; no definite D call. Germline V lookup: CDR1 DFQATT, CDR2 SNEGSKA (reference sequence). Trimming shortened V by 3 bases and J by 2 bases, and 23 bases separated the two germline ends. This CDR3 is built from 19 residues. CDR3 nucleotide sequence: TGCAGTGCTAGTGCCCCAAGTCAGGTCGCCACCGCCTATAATTCACCCCTCCACTTT. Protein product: CSASAPSQVATAYNSPLHF.

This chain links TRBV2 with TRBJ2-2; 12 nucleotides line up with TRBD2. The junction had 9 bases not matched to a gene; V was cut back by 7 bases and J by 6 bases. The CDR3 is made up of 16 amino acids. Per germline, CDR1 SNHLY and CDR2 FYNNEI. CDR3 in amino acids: CASTASGRGGAGELFF. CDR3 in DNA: TGTGCCAGCACGGCTAGCGGGAGGGGTGGGGCCGGGGAGCTGTTTTTT. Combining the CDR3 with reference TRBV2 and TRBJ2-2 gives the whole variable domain EPEVTQTPSHQVTQMGQEVILRCVPISNHLYFYWYRQILGQKVEFLVSFYNNEISEKSEIFDDQFSVERPDGSNFTLKIRSTKLEDSAMYFCASTASGRGGAGELFFGEGSRLTVL.

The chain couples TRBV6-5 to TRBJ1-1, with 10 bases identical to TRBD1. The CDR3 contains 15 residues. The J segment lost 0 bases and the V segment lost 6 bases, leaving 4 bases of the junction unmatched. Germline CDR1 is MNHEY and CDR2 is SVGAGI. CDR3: CASSRDRGMNTEAFF. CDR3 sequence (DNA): TGTGCCAGCAGCAGGGACAGGGGTATGAACACTGAAGCTTTCTTT.

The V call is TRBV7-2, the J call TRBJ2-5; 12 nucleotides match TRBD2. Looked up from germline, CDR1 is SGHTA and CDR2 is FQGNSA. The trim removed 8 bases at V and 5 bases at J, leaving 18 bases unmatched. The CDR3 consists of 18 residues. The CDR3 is CASVMGLAGGPGVETQYF. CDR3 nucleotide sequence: TGTGCCAGCGTCATGGGCCTAGCGGGAGGGCCTGGGGTGGAGACCCAGTACTTC. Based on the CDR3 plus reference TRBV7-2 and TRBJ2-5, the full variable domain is GAGVSQSPSNKVTEKGKDVELRCDPISGHTALYWYRQSLGQGLEFLIYFQGNSAPDKSGLPSDRFSAERTGGSVSTLTIQRTQQEDSAVYLCASVMGLAGGPGVETQYFGPGTRLLVL.

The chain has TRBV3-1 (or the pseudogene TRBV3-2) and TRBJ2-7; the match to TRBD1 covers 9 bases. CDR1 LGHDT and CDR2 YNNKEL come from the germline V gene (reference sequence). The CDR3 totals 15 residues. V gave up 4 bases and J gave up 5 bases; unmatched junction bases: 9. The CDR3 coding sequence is TGTGCCAGCAGCCTCTCCGGGACAGGGTCCGACGAGCAGTACTTC. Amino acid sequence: CASSLSGTGSDEQYF.

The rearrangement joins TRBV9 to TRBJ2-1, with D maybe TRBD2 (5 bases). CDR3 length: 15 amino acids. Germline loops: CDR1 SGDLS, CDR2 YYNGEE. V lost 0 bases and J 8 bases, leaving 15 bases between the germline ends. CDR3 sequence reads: CASSVVSGGSHEQFF. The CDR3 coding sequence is TGTGCCAGCAGCGTAGTGTCAGGAGGTAGCCATGAGCAGTTCTTC.

CDR3 coding DNA: TGTGCCAGCAGCTTAGAAGGCGGGATAATCTACGAGCAGTACTTC. Amino acids: CASSLEGGIIYEQYF. The genes are TRBV7-8 and TRBJ2-7; the D gene is possibly TRBD2 (6 bases). The CDR3 loop spans 15 amino acids. V gave up 1 base and J gave up 3 bases, with 13 bases separating them. Germline CDR1 SGHVS, CDR2 FQNEAQ. Using reference TRBV7-8 and TRBJ2-7 for the parts outside the CDR3, the full variable domain is GAGVSQSPRYKVAKRGQDVALRCDPISGHVSLFWYQQALGQGPEFLTYFQNEAQLDKSGLPSDRFFAERPEGSVSTLKIQRTQQEDSAVYLCASSLEGGIIYEQYFGPGTRLTVT.

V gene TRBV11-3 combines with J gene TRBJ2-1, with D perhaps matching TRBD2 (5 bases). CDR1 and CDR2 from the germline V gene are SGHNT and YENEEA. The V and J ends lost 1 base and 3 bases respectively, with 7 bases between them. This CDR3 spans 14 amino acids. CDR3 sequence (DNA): TGTGCCAGCAGCTTAGCGGGAAACTACAATGAGCAGTTCTTC. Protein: CASSLAGNYNEQFF.

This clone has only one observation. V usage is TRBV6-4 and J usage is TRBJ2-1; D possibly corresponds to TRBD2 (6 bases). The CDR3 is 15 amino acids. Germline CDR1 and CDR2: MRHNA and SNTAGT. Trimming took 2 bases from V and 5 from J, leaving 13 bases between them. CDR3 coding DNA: TGTGCCAGCAGTGACGCCGGGACTTCAAACAATGAGCAGTTCTTC. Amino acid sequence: CASSDAGTSNNEQFF.

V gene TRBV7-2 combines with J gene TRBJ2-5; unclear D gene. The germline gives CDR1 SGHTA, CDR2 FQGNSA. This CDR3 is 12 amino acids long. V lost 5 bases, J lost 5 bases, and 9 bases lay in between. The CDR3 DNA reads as TGTGCCAGCAGCCGCAACTGGGAGACCCAGTACTTC. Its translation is CASSRNWETQYF.

CDR3 residues: CASSLRVLSTHNEQFF. The CDR3 nucleotides are TGTGCCAGCAGTTTACGCGTACTCTCAACTCACAATGAGCAGTTCTTC. This chain joins TRBV27 and TRBJ2-1; no definite D call. Germline V gene lookup returns CDR1 MNHEY and CDR2 SMNVEV (reference sequence). The germline V and J ends were trimmed by 2 bases and 5 bases, with 16 bases remaining between them. The CDR3 sequence is 16 residues long.